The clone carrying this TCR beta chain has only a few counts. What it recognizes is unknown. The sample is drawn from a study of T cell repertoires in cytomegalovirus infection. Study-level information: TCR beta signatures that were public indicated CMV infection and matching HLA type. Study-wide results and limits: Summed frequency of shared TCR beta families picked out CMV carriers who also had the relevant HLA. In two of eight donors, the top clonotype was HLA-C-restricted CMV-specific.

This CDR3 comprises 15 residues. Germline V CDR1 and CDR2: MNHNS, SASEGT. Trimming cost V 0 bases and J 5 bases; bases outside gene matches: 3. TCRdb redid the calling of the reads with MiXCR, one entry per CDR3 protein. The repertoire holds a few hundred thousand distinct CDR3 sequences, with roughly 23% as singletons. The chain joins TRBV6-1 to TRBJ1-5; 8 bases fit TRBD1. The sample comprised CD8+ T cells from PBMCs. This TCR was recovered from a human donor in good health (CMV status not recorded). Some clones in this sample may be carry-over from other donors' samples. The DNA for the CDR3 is TGTGCCAGCAGTGAAGCGCCGACAGGGGATCAGCCCCAGCATTTT. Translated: CASSEAPTGDQPQHF.